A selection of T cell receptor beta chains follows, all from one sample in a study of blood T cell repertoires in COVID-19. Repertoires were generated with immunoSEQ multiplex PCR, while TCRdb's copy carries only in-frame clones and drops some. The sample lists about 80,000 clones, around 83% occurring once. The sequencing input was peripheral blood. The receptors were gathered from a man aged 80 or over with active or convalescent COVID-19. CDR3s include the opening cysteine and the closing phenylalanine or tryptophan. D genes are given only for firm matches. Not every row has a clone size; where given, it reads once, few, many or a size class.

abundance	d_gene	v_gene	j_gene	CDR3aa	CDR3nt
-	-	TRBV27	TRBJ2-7	CASSFEPSYEQYF	TGTGCCAGCAGTTTTGAGCCATCCTACGAGCAGTACTTC
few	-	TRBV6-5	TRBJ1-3	CASGPRTEHGNTIYF	TGTGCCAGCGGTCCACGGACAGAACATGGAAACACCATATATTTT
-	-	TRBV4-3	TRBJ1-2	CASSQDGTANYGYTF	TGCGCCAGCAGCCAAGATGGAACAGCTAACTATGGCTACACCTTC
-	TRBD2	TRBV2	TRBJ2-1	CASSVASGYNEQFF	TGTGCCAGCAGTGTGGCTAGCGGGTACAATGAGCAGTTCTTC
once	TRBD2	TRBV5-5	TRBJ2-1	CASSPTGGEGNEQFF	TGTGCCAGCAGCCCTACCGGGGGGGAGGGAAATGAGCAGTTCTTC
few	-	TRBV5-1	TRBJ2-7	CASSLEAGAYEQYF	TGCGCCAGCAGCTTGGAGGCAGGGGCCTACGAGCAGTACTTC
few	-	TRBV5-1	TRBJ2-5	CASFSTTRGKETQYF	TGCGCCAGCTTTTCCACAACTCGGGGTAAAGAGACCCAGTACTTC
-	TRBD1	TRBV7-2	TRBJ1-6	CASSSPGQRVRNSPLHF	TGTGCCAGCAGCTCCCCGGGACAGAGAGTCCGGAATTCACCCCTCCACTTT
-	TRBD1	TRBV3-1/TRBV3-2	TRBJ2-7	CASSQGRTGSYEQYF	TGTGCCAGCAGCCAAGGGAGGACAGGGTCCTACGAGCAGTACTTC
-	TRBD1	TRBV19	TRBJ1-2	CASSIGGQGFGGYGYTF	TGTGCCAGTAGTATAGGTGGACAGGGGTTTGGAGGCTATGGCTACACCTTC
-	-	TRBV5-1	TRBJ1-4	CASSLEQGNEKLFF	TGCGCCAGCAGCTTGGAACAGGGAAATGAAAAACTGTTTTTT
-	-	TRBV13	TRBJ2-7	CASSLSRLSSYEQYF	TGTGCCAGCAGCTTGAGTCGGTTGAGCTCCTACGAGCAGTACTTC
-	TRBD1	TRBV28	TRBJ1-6	CASSAGTGNSPLHF	TGTGCCAGCAGTGCCGGGACAGGGAACTCACCCCTCCACTTT
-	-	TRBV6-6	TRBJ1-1	CASSYSGGKNTEAFF	TGTGCCAGCAGTTACTCCGGGGGGAAGAACACTGAAGCTTTCTTT
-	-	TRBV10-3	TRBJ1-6	CAISPDRFRDSPLHF	TGTGCCATCAGTCCAGACAGGTTTAGGGATTCACCCCTCCACTTT
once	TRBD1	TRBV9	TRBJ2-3	CASSPSGTGHTDTQYF	TGTGCCAGCAGCCCTTCCGGGACAGGACACACAGATACGCAGTATTTT
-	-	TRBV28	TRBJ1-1	CASSLGQPATEAFF	TGTGCCAGCAGTTTAGGGCAGCCGGCCACTGAAGCTTTCTTT
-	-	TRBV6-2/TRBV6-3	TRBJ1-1	CASSWLQGNTEAFF	TGTGCCAGCAGTTGGCTTCAGGGGAACACTGAAGCTTTCTTT
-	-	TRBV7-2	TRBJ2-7	CASSLVKFYEQYF	TGTGCCAGCAGCTTAGTAAAATTCTACGAGCAGTACTTC
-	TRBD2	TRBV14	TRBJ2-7	CASSSLAEHYEQYF	TGTGCCAGCAGCTCACTAGCGGAGCACTACGAGCAGTACTTC
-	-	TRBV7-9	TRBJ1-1	CASTSSGRGGNTEAFF	TGTGCCAGCACCTCCTCGGGGAGGGGAGGCAACACTGAAGCTTTCTTT
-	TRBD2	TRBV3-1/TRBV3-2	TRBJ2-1	CASTPLAGGGNEQFF	TGTGCCAGCACCCCCCTAGCGGGAGGGGGGAATGAGCAGTTCTTC
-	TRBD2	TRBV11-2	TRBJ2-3	CASSFLAGGPDTQYF	TGTGCCAGCAGCTTCCTAGCGGGAGGACCAGATACGCAGTATTTT
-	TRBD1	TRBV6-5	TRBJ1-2	CASSYRGPYGYTF	TGTGCCAGCAGTTACAGGGGGCCCTATGGCTACACCTTC
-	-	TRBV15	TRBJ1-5	CATSRERVTGGQPQHF	TGTGCCACCAGCAGAGAGAGGGTGACAGGTGGACAGCCCCAGCATTTT
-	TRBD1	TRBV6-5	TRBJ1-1	CASTTGQGHTEAFF	TGTGCCAGCACCACAGGACAGGGACACACTGAAGCTTTCTTT
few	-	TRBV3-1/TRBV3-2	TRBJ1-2	CASSQKGHSIGYTF	TGTGCCAGCAGCCAAAAAGGACACTCTATTGGCTACACCTTC
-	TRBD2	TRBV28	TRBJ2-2	CASSRGDTGELFF	TGTGCCAGCAGTCGGGGGGACACCGGGGAGCTGTTTTTT
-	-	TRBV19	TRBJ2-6	CASSIGQGIGANVLTF	TGTGCCAGTAGTATAGGCCAGGGGATTGGGGCCAACGTCCTGACTTTC
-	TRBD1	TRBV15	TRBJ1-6	CATSSTGVYNSPLHF	TGTGCCACCAGCTCGACAGGGGTCTATAATTCACCCCTCCACTTT
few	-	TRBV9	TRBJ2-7	CASSAHEGLTYEQYF	TGTGCCAGCAGCGCCCACGAGGGTCTGACCTACGAGCAGTACTTC
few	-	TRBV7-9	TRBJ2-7	CASRGPSYEQYF	TGTGCCAGCCGTGGGCCCTCCTACGAGCAGTACTTC
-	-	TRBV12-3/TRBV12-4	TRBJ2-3	CASSPTVEDTQYF	TGTGCCAGCAGTCCCACCGTGGAGGATACGCAGTATTTT
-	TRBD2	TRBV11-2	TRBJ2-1	CASSWSSGGAGSYNEQFF	TGTGCCAGCAGCTGGTCCTCCGGGGGAGCGGGGTCCTACAATGAGCAGTTCTTC
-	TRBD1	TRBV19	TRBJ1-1	CASTLTGGRTEAFF	TGTGCCAGTACCCTTACAGGGGGCCGGACTGAAGCTTTCTTT
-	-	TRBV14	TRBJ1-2	CASSQTRGNYGYTF	TGTGCCAGCAGCCAAACAAGGGGCAACTATGGCTACACCTTC
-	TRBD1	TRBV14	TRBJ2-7	CASSRDRGRREQYF	TGTGCCAGCAGCAGGGACAGGGGGCGCAGGGAGCAGTACTTC
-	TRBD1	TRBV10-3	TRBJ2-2	CAISERTGPTGELFF	TGTGCCATCAGTGAGAGGACAGGGCCCACCGGGGAGCTGTTTTTT
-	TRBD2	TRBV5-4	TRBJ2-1	CASSLDQRGARNEQFF	TGTGCCAGCAGCTTGGACCAGCGGGGGGCCCGGAATGAGCAGTTCTTC
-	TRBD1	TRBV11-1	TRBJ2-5	CASSSPWTGSETQYF	TGTGCCAGCAGCTCCCCTTGGACAGGGTCGGAGACCCAGTACTTC
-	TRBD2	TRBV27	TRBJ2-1	CASSKRLAGAYNEQFF	TGTGCCAGCAGTAAGCGACTAGCGGGAGCCTACAATGAGCAGTTCTTC